This T cell receptor (beta chain) emerged from a study of graft-versus-host responses after intestinal transplantation. About the research overall: All recipients got anti-thymocyte globulin induction, then tacrolimus and steroids for approximately 3 years. General study points: The marrow of recipients harbored GvH clones, and ileum or blood showed some of them first.

This clone occurred once. Antigen: not known. TCRdb keeps only in-frame clones here, not all; method: immunoSEQ multiplex PCR. The table has around 55,000 clones, approximately 88% seen once. The V and J ends lost 4 bases and 1 base respectively, with 14 bases between them. Per germline, CDR1 SGHRS and CDR2 YFSETQ. The CDR3 runs 15 residues. The TCR originated in a human donor who was the organ donor for an intestinal transplant. Here the sequenced sample was unstimulated CD4+ T cells sorted from spleen or lymph node cells, taken before transplant. The chain is built from TRBV5-1 and TRBJ2-5; perhaps TRBD1 as D (7 bases). The CDR3 protein is CASSGDSGGQETQYF. The CDR3 DNA reads TGCGCCAGCAGCGGGGACTCAGGGGGCCAAGAGACCCAGTACTTC.